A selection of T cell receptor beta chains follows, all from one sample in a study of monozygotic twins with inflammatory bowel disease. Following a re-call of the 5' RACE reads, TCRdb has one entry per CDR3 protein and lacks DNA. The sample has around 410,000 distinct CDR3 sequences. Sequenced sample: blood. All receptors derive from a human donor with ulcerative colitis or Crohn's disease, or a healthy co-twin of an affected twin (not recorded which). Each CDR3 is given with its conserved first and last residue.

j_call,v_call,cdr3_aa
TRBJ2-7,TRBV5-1,CASSLSHNVLVGEQYF
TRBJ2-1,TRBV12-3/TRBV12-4,CASSPRTSGRFF
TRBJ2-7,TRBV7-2,CASQFLAGRRYEQYF
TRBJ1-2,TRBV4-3,CASSQEAGLYGYTF
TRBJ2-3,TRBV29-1,CSVGLAGPTDTQYF
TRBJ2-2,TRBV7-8,CASSQTGLSNTGELFF
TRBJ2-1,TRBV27,CASSPRLDEQFF
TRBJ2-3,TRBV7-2,CASSLGWLAGLSDTQYF
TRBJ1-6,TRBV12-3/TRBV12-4,CASSPTGQGGVSPLHF
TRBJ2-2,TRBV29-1,CSVDVGHTGELFF
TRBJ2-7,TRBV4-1,CASSPRGDNEQYF
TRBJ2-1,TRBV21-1,CASSTPRVRTSGRNRNLVDEQFF
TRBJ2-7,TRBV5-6,CASSARLAGSYEQYF
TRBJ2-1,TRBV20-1,CSSPPGGPRNEQFF
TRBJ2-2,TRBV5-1,CASSYDQYYGELFF
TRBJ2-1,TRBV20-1,CSARGGSGNVAERFF
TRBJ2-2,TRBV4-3,CASGQASGNTGELFF
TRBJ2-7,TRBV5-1,CASSQTGDAYEQYF
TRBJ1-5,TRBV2,CASSESGAQPQHF
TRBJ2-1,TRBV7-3,CASSPRGSHNEQFF
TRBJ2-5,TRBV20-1,CSAGRVRETQYF
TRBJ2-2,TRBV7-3,CASSSDRGLRNGELFF
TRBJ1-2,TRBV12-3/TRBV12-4,CASSLDRAGNYGYTF
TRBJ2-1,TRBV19,CASAGGGPFNSYNEQFF
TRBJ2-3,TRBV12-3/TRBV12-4,CASSRTSGRSDTQYF
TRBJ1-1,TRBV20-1,CSARRDPNTEAFF
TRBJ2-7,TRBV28,CASQTGAAFKYEQYF
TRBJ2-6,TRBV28,CASVAGDLSGANVLTF
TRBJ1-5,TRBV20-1,CSALRTGRRSNQPQHF
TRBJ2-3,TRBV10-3,CAISDRIAGFTDTQYF
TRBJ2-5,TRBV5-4,CASSLGGAVGETQYF
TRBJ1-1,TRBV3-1,CASSQGVGNTEAFF
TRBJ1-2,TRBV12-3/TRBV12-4,CASSPFGGAVPNYGYTF